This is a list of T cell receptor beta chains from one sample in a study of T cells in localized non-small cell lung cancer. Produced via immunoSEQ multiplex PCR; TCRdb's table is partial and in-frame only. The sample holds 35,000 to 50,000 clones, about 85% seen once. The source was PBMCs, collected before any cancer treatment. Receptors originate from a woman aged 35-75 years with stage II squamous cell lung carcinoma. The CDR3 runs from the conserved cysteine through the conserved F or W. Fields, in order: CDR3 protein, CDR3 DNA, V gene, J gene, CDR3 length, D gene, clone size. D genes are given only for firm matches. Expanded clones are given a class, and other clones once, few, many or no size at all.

CDR3: CASGPASGSVDTQYF
DNA: TGTGCCAGCGGCCCGGCTAGCGGGAGTGTAGATACGCAGTATTTT
V: TRBV28
J: TRBJ2-3
length: 15
D: TRBD2
size: once

CDR3: CASSPGSQETQYF
DNA: TGTGCCAGCTCACCAGGCTCACAAGAGACCCAGTACTTC
V: TRBV18
J: TRBJ2-5
length: 13
D: NA
size: NA

CDR3: CASSVSEQETQYF
DNA: TGTGCCAGCTCAGTTAGCGAACAAGAGACCCAGTACTTC
V: TRBV18
J: TRBJ2-5
length: 13
D: NA
size: NA

CDR3: CASSIDRGLDGYTF
DNA: TGTGCCAGCAGTATCGACAGGGGCCTAGATGGCTACACCTTC
V: TRBV6-6
J: TRBJ1-2
length: 14
D: TRBD1
size: NA

CDR3: CASSQETAGGADTQYF
DNA: TGCGCCAGCAGCCAGGAAACCGCGGGGGGCGCAGATACGCAGTATTTT
V: TRBV4-1
J: TRBJ2-3
length: 16
D: TRBD2
size: NA

CDR3: CASSLGGDYEQYF
DNA: TGTGCCAGCAGCCTCGGGGGGGACTACGAGCAGTACTTC
V: TRBV28
J: TRBJ2-7
length: 13
D: TRBD2
size: NA

CDR3: CASSPPGWGRPGGYTF
DNA: TGTGCCAGCAGTCCTCCCGGGTGGGGCAGGCCGGGTGGCTACACCTTC
V: TRBV28
J: TRBJ1-2
length: 16
D: NA
size: NA

CDR3: CASSPTSGSPDTQYF
DNA: TGTGCCAGTAGTCCGACTAGCGGGAGCCCAGATACGCAGTATTTT
V: TRBV19
J: TRBJ2-3
length: 15
D: TRBD2
size: few

CDR3: CASSLGRSNEKLFF
DNA: TGTGCCAGCAGCTTGGGCAGGTCTAATGAAAAACTGTTTTTT
V: TRBV11-2
J: TRBJ1-4
length: 14
D: NA
size: NA

CDR3: CAISESIGRDGTGELFF
DNA: TGTGCCATCAGTGAGTCAATAGGTCGGGATGGTACCGGGGAGCTGTTTTTT
V: TRBV10-3
J: TRBJ2-2
length: 17
D: NA
size: NA

CDR3: CASSQDPPFGNSYNEQFF
DNA: TGCGCCAGCAGCCAAGATCCCCCCTTCGGGAATTCCTACAATGAGCAGTTCTTC
V: TRBV4-1
J: TRBJ2-1
length: 18
D: NA
size: once

CDR3: CSVVQGAYGYTF
DNA: TGCAGCGTTGTGCAGGGGGCGTATGGCTACACCTTC
V: TRBV29-1
J: TRBJ1-2
length: 12
D: TRBD1
size: NA

CDR3: CASSPGTANQPQHF
DNA: TGTGCCAGCAGTCCCGGGACAGCGAATCAGCCCCAGCATTTT
V: TRBV6-6
J: TRBJ1-5
length: 14
D: TRBD1
size: NA

CDR3: CASSLEVGDDEQFF
DNA: TGTGCCAGCAGCTTAGAAGTGGGGGACGATGAGCAGTTCTTC
V: TRBV11-3
J: TRBJ2-1
length: 14
D: NA
size: many

CDR3: CASSYSRGNYGYTF
DNA: TGTGCCAGCAGTTACTCTCGGGGAAACTATGGCTACACCTTC
V: TRBV6-6
J: TRBJ1-2
length: 14
D: NA
size: NA

CDR3: CASSSHGGQNQPQHF
DNA: TGTGCCAGCAGTTCCCACGGGGGGCAGAATCAGCCCCAGCATTTT
V: TRBV6-6
J: TRBJ1-5
length: 15
D: NA
size: NA

CDR3: CSVKTSADTQYF
DNA: TGCAGCGTAAAGACTAGCGCAGATACGCAGTATTTT
V: TRBV29-1
J: TRBJ2-3
length: 12
D: TRBD2
size: NA

CDR3: CASSPDRVQGYTF
DNA: TGTGCCAGCTCACCAGACAGAGTCCAAGGCTACACCTTC
V: TRBV18
J: TRBJ1-2
length: 13
D: NA
size: NA

CDR3: CAHRLGVYNSPLHF
DNA: TGTGCCCACAGGTTGGGGGTGTATAATTCACCCCTCCACTTT
V: TRBV14
J: TRBJ1-6
length: 14
D: NA
size: few

CDR3: CASGGPREEEKLFF
DNA: TGTGCCAGCGGGGGGCCAAGGGAGGAGGAAAAACTGTTTTTT
V: TRBV28
J: TRBJ1-4
length: 14
D: NA
size: NA

CDR3: CASTRDSYPSTDTQYF
DNA: TGTGCCAGCACCCGAGACAGTTACCCTAGCACAGATACGCAGTATTTT
V: TRBV9
J: TRBJ2-3
length: 16
D: NA
size: NA

CDR3: CASSTPGLAGGADTQYF
DNA: TGTGCCAGTAGTACCCCGGGACTAGCGGGTGGCGCAGATACGCAGTATTTT
V: TRBV19
J: TRBJ2-3
length: 17
D: TRBD2
size: NA

CDR3: CASSSFGRATEAFF
DNA: TGTGCCAGCAGTTCCTTTGGCAGGGCCACTGAAGCTTTCTTT
V: TRBV6-5
J: TRBJ1-1
length: 14
D: NA
size: NA

CDR3: CASSEQGYQPQHF
DNA: TGCGCCAGCAGTGAACAGGGGTATCAGCCCCAGCATTTT
V: TRBV10-2
J: TRBJ1-5
length: 13
D: TRBD1
size: NA

CDR3: CATSGHQGAPYNEQFF
DNA: TGTGCCACCAGCGGACATCAGGGGGCACCGTACAATGAGCAGTTCTTC
V: TRBV15
J: TRBJ2-1
length: 16
D: TRBD1
size: NA

CDR3: CASSLDALSGTDTQYF
DNA: TGCGCCAGCAGCTTGGACGCGCTATCGGGCACAGATACGCAGTATTTT
V: TRBV5-1
J: TRBJ2-3
length: 16
D: NA
size: NA

CDR3: CASSTPTGALVSANF
DNA: TGTGCCAGTAGTACACCCACAGGGGCCCTCGTTTCCGCGAATTTT
V: TRBV19
J: TRBJ1-5
length: 15
D: TRBD1
size: NA

CDR3: CASSLSDTTYEQYF
DNA: TGTGCCAGCAGCTTGAGTGACACAACCTACGAGCAGTACTTC
V: TRBV7-2
J: TRBJ2-7
length: 14
D: NA
size: NA

CDR3: CASSVASGGSEQFF
DNA: TGTGCCAGCAGTGTGGCTAGCGGGGGAAGTGAGCAGTTCTTC
V: TRBV2
J: TRBJ2-1
length: 14
D: TRBD2
size: NA

CDR3: CASSDHSGELNEQFF
DNA: TGTGCCAGCAGCGATCACTCTGGAGAGCTCAATGAGCAGTTCTTC
V: TRBV11-2
J: TRBJ2-1
length: 15
D: NA
size: NA

CDR3: CASSLGGVASYNEQFF
DNA: TGTGCCAGCAGCTTGGGGGGGGTAGCTTCCTACAATGAGCAGTTCTTC
V: TRBV11-3
J: TRBJ2-1
length: 16
D: TRBD2
size: NA

CDR3: CASSRDRGFTGELFF
DNA: TGTGCCAGCAGCAGGGACAGGGGATTCACCGGGGAGCTGTTTTTT
V: TRBV5-4
J: TRBJ2-2
length: 15
D: TRBD1
size: NA

CDR3: CASSYKLASIFTGELFF
DNA: TGTGCCAGCAGTTATAAGTTGGCTAGTATCTTCACCGGGGAGCTGTTTTTT
V: TRBV28
J: TRBJ2-2
length: 17
D: NA
size: NA

CDR3: CASRASGSGEQYF
DNA: TGTGCCAGCAGGGCTTCGGGGTCGGGCGAGCAGTACTTC
V: TRBV6-6
J: TRBJ2-7
length: 13
D: NA
size: NA

CDR3: CASSYGRGNTGELFF
DNA: TGTGCCAGCAGTTACGGAAGGGGTAACACCGGGGAGCTGTTTTTT
V: TRBV6-5
J: TRBJ2-2
length: 15
D: NA
size: NA

CDR3: CASSLGYNEQFF
DNA: TGTGCCAGCAGCTTAGGGTACAATGAGCAGTTCTTC
V: TRBV7-2
J: TRBJ2-1
length: 12
D: NA
size: NA

CDR3: CASSRDASGGNNEQFF
DNA: TGTGCCAGCAGCCGGGACGCTAGCGGGGGGAACAATGAGCAGTTCTTC
V: TRBV11-3
J: TRBJ2-1
length: 16
D: TRBD2
size: NA

CDR3: CASRNRAPDGELFF
DNA: TGTGCCAGCAGGAACCGGGCCCCCGACGGGGAGCTGTTTTTT
V: TRBV6-6
J: TRBJ2-2
length: 14
D: NA
size: NA

CDR3: CASSYGQGAYTGELFF
DNA: TGTGCCAGCAGTTATGGACAGGGGGCTTACACCGGGGAGCTGTTTTTT
V: TRBV6-6
J: TRBJ2-2
length: 16
D: TRBD1
size: NA

CDR3: CASSWTSGGSYNEQFF
DNA: TGTGCCAGCAGCTGGACTAGCGGGGGCTCCTACAATGAGCAGTTCTTC
V: TRBV11-2
J: TRBJ2-1
length: 16
D: TRBD2
size: NA

CDR3: CSVVPRDSPVGGYGYTF
DNA: TGCAGCGTTGTCCCCCGGGACTCTCCGGTGGGTGGATATGGCTACACCTTC
V: TRBV29-1
J: TRBJ1-2
length: 17
D: NA
size: NA

CDR3: CASSPRGANTEAFF
DNA: TGTGCCAGCAGCCCACGGGGGGCGAACACTGAAGCTTTCTTT
V: TRBV13
J: TRBJ1-1
length: 14
D: NA
size: NA

CDR3: CASSYSPRNNSPLHF
DNA: TGTGCCAGCAGTTACAGCCCCAGGAATAATTCACCCCTCCACTTT
V: TRBV6-5
J: TRBJ1-6
length: 15
D: NA
size: NA

CDR3: CASSLLAGGVYNEQFF
DNA: TGTGCCAGCAGTCTACTAGCGGGAGGGGTCTACAATGAGCAGTTCTTC
V: TRBV27
J: TRBJ2-1
length: 16
D: TRBD2
size: NA

CDR3: CASSLDGGRDGYTF
DNA: TGCGCCAGCAGCTTGGATGGGGGGCGGGATGGCTACACCTTC
V: TRBV5-1
J: TRBJ1-2
length: 14
D: NA
size: NA

CDR3: CASSESFGTGQRYTF
DNA: TGTGCCAGCAGTGAATCCTTCGGGACAGGGCAACGCTACACCTTC
V: TRBV6-1
J: TRBJ1-2
length: 15
D: TRBD1
size: NA

CDR3: CASKGTEHSGELFF
DNA: TGCGCCAGCAAAGGGACGGAGCACTCCGGGGAGCTGTTTTTT
V: TRBV5-1
J: TRBJ2-2
length: 14
D: NA
size: NA

CDR3: CASSQDHLYGYTF
DNA: TGTGCCAGCAGCCAAGATCACCTCTATGGCTACACCTTC
V: TRBV4-2
J: TRBJ1-2
length: 13
D: NA
size: NA

CDR3: CASSIWGQSIEAFF
DNA: TGTGCCAGTAGTATTTGGGGACAGTCAATTGAAGCTTTCTTT
V: TRBV19
J: TRBJ1-1
length: 14
D: TRBD1
size: few

CDR3: CASSPTEGAGGYTF
DNA: TGTGCCAGCTCACCAACGGAGGGGGCAGGTGGCTACACCTTC
V: TRBV18
J: TRBJ1-2
length: 14
D: TRBD1
size: NA

CDR3: CASSLSLRETQYF
DNA: TGTGCCAGCAGCTTATCCCTTAGGGAGACCCAGTACTTC
V: TRBV7-2
J: TRBJ2-5
length: 13
D: NA
size: once

CDR3: CASRREAGGPYNEQFF
DNA: TGTGCCAGCAGACGTGAAGCGGGGGGACCCTACAATGAGCAGTTCTTC
V: TRBV27
J: TRBJ2-1
length: 16
D: TRBD2
size: NA

CDR3: CASSPIGEEKEKLFF
DNA: TGTGCCAGCTCGCCGATCGGGGAGGAAAAAGAAAAACTGTTTTTT
V: TRBV18
J: TRBJ1-4
length: 15
D: NA
size: few

CDR3: CASSSRDRGRTGELFF
DNA: TGTGCCAGCAGTTCCCGGGACAGGGGTCGCACCGGGGAGCTGTTTTTT
V: TRBV28
J: TRBJ2-2
length: 16
D: TRBD1
size: NA

CDR3: CASSLEGNSNQPQHF
DNA: TGTGCCAGCAGCTTAGAAGGGAATAGCAATCAGCCCCAGCATTTT
V: TRBV11-2
J: TRBJ1-5
length: 15
D: NA
size: once

CDR3: CASSLFVGGRETQYF
DNA: TGTGCCAGCAGCTTATTCGTGGGGGGGCGGGAGACCCAGTACTTC
V: TRBV11-2
J: TRBJ2-5
length: 15
D: NA
size: NA

CDR3: CATGSGLDSPLHF
DNA: TGTGCCACGGGTTCGGGTCTTGATTCACCCCTCCACTTT
V: TRBV10-3
J: TRBJ1-6
length: 13
D: NA
size: NA

CDR3: CACREGQGVETQYF
DNA: TGTGCCTGTAGGGAGGGACAGGGGGTGGAGACCCAGTACTTC
V: TRBV6-5
J: TRBJ2-5
length: 14
D: TRBD1
size: NA

CDR3: CASSPGGTSGNNEQFF
DNA: TGTGCCAGTAGTCCCGGGGGGACTAGCGGGAATAATGAGCAGTTCTTC
V: TRBV19
J: TRBJ2-1
length: 16
D: TRBD2
size: NA

CDR3: CASSTQQGSGNTIYF
DNA: TGTGCCAGCAGCACTCAACAGGGTTCTGGAAACACCATATATTTT
V: TRBV7-2
J: TRBJ1-3
length: 15
D: NA
size: NA